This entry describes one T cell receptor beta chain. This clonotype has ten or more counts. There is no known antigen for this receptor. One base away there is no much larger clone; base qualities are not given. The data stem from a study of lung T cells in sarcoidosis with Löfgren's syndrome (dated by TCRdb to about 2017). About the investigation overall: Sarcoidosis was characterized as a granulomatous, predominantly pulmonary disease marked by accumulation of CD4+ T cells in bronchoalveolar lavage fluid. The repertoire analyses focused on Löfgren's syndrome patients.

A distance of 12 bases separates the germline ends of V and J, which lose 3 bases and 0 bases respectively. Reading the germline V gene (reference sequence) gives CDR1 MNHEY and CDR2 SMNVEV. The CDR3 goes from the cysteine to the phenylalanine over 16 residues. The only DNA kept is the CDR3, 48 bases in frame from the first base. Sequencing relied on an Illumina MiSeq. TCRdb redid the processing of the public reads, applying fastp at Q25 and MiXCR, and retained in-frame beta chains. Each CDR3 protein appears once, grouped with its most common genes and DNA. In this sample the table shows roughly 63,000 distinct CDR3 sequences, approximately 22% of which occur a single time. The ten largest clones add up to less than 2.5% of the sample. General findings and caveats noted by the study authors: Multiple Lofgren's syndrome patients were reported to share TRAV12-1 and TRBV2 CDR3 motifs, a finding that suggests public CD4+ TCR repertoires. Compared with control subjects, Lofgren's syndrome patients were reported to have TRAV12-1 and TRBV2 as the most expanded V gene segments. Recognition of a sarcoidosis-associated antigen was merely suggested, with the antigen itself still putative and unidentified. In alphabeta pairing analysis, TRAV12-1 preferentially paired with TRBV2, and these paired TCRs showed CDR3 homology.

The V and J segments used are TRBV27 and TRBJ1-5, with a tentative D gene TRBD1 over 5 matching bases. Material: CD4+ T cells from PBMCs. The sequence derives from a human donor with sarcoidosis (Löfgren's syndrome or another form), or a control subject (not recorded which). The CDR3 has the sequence CASSFGGGDSNQPQHF. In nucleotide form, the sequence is TGTGCCAGCAGTTTTGGGGGGGGAGATAGCAATCAGCCCCAGCATTTT.